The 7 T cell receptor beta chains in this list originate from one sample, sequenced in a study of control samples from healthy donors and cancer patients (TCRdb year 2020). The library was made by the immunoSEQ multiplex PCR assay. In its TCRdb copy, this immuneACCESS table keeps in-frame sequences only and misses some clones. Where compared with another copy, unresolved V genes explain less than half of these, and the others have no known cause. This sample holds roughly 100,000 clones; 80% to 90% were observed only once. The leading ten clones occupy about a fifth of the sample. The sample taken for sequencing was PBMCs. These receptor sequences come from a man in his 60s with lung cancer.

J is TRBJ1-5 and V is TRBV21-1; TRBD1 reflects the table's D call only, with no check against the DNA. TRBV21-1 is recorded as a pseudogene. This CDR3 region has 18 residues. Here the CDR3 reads CASSKGWTPSYSNQPQHF. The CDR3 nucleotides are TGTGCCAGCAGCAAAGGGTGGACACCATCCTATAGCAATCAGCCCCAGCATTTT.

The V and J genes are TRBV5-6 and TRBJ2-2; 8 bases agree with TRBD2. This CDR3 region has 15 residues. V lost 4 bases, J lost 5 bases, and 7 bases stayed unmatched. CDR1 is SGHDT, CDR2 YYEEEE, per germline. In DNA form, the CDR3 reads TGTGCCAGCAGCCGGCGGGGGGCGGGAACCGGGGAGCTGTTTTTT. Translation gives CASSRRGAGTGELFF. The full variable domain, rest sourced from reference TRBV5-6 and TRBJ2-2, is DAGVTQSPTHLIKTRGQQVTLRCSPKSGHDTVSWYQQALGQGPQFIFQYYEEEERQRGNFPDRFSGHQFPNYSSELNVNALLLGDSALYLCASSRRGAGTGELFFGEGSRLTVL.

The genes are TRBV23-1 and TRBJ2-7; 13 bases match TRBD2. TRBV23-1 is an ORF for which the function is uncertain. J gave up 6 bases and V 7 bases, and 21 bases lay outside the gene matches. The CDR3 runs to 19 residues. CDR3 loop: CASKPLNWTSGGPSGEQYV. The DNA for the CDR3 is TGCGCCAGCAAACCCCTCAACTGGACTAGCGGGGGCCCGAGTGGCGAGCAGTACGTC.

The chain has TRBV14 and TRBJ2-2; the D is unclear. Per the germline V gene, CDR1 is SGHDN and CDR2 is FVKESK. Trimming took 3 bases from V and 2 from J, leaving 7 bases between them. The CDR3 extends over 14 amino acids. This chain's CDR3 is CASSQGFNTGELFF. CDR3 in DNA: TGTGCCAGCAGCCAGGGTTTCAACACCGGGGAGCTGTTTTTT. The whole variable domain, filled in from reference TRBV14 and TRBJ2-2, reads EAGVTQFPSHSVIEKGQTVTLRCDPISGHDNLYWYRRVMGKEIKFLLHFVKESKQDESGMPNNRFLAERTGGTYSTLKVQPAELEDSGVYFCASSQGFNTGELFFGEGSRLTVL.

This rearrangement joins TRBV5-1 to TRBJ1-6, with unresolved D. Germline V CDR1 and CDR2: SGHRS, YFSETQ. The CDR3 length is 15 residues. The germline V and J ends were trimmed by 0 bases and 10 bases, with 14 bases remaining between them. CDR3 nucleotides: TGCGCCAGCAGCTTGGATGACAAGGGAGACTCACCCCTCCACTTT. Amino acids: CASSLDDKGDSPLHF.

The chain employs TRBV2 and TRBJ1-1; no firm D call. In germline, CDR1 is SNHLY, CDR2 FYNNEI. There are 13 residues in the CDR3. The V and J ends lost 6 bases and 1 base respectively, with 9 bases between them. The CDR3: CASRTRGNTEAFF. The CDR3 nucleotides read TGTGCCAGCAGAACCCGGGGGAACACTGAAGCTTTCTTT.

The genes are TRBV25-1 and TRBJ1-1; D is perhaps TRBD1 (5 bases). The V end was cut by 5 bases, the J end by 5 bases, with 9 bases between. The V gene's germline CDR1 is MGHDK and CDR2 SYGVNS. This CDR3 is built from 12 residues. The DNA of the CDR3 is TGTGCCAGCAGTCCGGGGACTACTGAAGCTTTCTTT. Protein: CASSPGTTEAFF. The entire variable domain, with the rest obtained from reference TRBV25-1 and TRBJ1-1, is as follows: EADIYQTPRYLVIGTGKKITLECSQTMGHDKMYWYQQDPGMELHLIHYSYGVNSTEKGDLSSESTVSRIRTEHFPLTLESARPSHTSQYLCASSPGTTEAFFGQGTRLTVV.